This T cell receptor (beta chain) was observed in a study of T cell changes during pregnancy in multiple sclerosis. CDR3 length: 15 residues. Trimming cost V 2 bases and J 5 bases; bases outside gene matches: 3. Per germline, CDR1 LGHNA and CDR2 YSLEER. Clones were sequenced by immunoSEQ multiplex PCR, and TCRdb holds only the in-frame ones, with some missing. The repertoire has about 72,000 clones, 90% to 95% of them found once; the top ten carry roughly 0.7%. The source is a female donor in good health, enrolled as a control in a pregnancy study. The material was peripheral blood, obtained in the third trimester of pregnancy. This chain joins TRBV4-3 and TRBJ2-4, with 10 positions matching TRBD1. In nucleotides, the CDR3 is TGCGCCAGCAGCCAACGGGACAGGGGACAAAACATTCAGTACTTC. It encodes CASSQRDRGQNIQYF.